The text below deals with one T cell receptor (beta chain). The antigen it recognizes is unknown. No per-base quality is available; no much larger clone lies one base away. Libraries were prepared through multiplex PCR. Sequencing relied on an Illumina HiSeq 4000. CDR3 regions were amplified by Arm-PCR with iRepertoire HTBI primers to construct TCR beta libraries. Before sequencing, the PCR products underwent gel purification. As for the authors' bioinformatics: Gene usage analysis of CDR3 amino acid clonotypes relied on the approximately 60 TRBV and 15 or so TRBJ segments identified across samples. COPE and FqMerger were used to merge the filtered high-quality paired reads into contigs. Contigs were aligned with BLAST to IMGT TRBV, TRBD and TRBJ reference genes, and CDR3 was defined per IMGT. Any clonotype with a frequency above 0.1% was counted as a highly expanded clone. Shannon entropy was used to measure repertoire diversity, and the Gini coefficient was used to measure V-J evenness. A clonotype was considered public if more than one individual shared it. TCRdb cleaned the public reads at Q25 with fastp, built clones with MiXCR and kept in-frame beta chains. Duplicate CDR3 protein sequences are folded into a single record with the most common DNA and genes. For this entry, the V and J calls and clone size follow TCRdb and not the study's own pipeline. The sample has approximately 400,000 distinct CDR3 sequences on record, more than 12% of them singletons. In total, the top ten clones hold 16% of the sample.

The sample belongs to a study of regulatory T cells in long-lasting Graves disease (dated by TCRdb to about 2021). Context from the whole study: Newly diagnosed Graves' disease patients had taken antithyroid drugs for less than 3 months. The study was registered as a clinical trial and conducted in China. This study used TCR sequencing and RNA sequencing of peripheral blood to compare persistent Graves' disease patients against newly diagnosed Graves' disease patients. A total of around 35 samples were covered by TCR sequencing, comprising approximately 13 persistent and around 20 newly diagnosed Graves' disease patients.

What the study reported, not specific to this receptor: The study examined only peripheral blood because the primary lesion, thyroid tissue, could not be accessed. Sequencing and analysis were limited to the TCR beta chain. The small sample size was acknowledged by the authors as a limitation that may reduce accuracy. Compared with newly diagnosed patients, patients with persistent Graves' disease had lower TCR Shannon entropy and fewer highly expanded clones, which suggests clonal expansion. Patients with persistent disease shared more public clonotypes (under 3,000) than newly diagnosed patients did (more than 900).

Sample time point, as interpreted from the label and publication: newly diagnosed GD, antithyroid drugs for less than 3 months. RNA was extracted from PBMCs in TRIzol for both TCR sequencing and RNA sequencing. The diagnosis of Graves' disease followed American Thyroid Association guidelines. Patients for the study were recruited at an endocrinology department in Xi'an, China. Each patient gave about 8.1 milliliters of peripheral blood, collected in an EDTA anticoagulant tube. Ficoll Paque Plus density gradient separation was used to isolate PBMCs, and no further T cell sorting was performed. An Agilent 2100 Bioanalyzer and agarose gel were used to check RNA quality, and a NanoDrop 2000 was used to measure RNA concentration. Another study also made use of these data, one on T cells in Graves' hyperthyroidism and ophthalmopathy. The other study reports the following: Graves' hyperthyroidism was defined as stable when no progression to ophthalmopathy occurred over 18 months of follow-up. Hyperthyroidism patients were aged 18 to 65 years and newly diagnosed, with disease duration of less than 2 months. Exclusion was applied to patients with uncontrolled infections, other autoimmune diseases, pregnancy or lactation. Clinical symptoms, serum thyroxine and TRAb, thyroid ultrasound, and orbital computed tomography formed the basis for the diagnoses. The first round of RT-PCR for the TCR CDR3 was performed with the HTBI primer set and the Qiagen OneStep RT-PCR kit. Blood samples also contained most of the expanded thyroid clonotypes (frequency above 0.001), which suggests that blood repertoires may reflect thyroid immune responses. Ophthalmopathy was separated from stable hyperthyroidism by a 13 V-J signature model, with 85% to 90% sensitivity and roughly 81% specificity obtained in cross-validation and 80%/75% obtained in testing. In validation, the model predicted progression to ophthalmopathy a median of 6.5 months before onset, with roughly 71% sensitivity and around 76% specificity. To identify distinguishing TCR V-J signatures, a discovery cohort of around 100 patients was used, comprising 43 with Graves' ophthalmopathy and under 60 with stable Graves' hyperthyroidism. Prospective prediction of ophthalmopathy was tested in an independent validation cohort of 18 to 20 hyperthyroidism patients and around 16 patients who later progressed to ophthalmopathy. The 90 to 100 discovery patients were randomly divided into training and test sets at a 7:3 ratio. Thyroid tissue and blood T-cell repertoires from over 5 Graves' hyperthyroidism patients were also compared in the study. Once sampling was done, hyperthyroidism patients were given methimazole at a starting dose of 30 mg daily, whereas ophthalmopathy patients were given high-dose intravenous methylprednisolone. Libraries were constructed in a second round of multiplex PCR, after which size selection and purification were performed. The libraries were sequenced on an Illumina HiSeq2000 using paired-end 100 bp reads. Raw data were processed with SOAPnuke, discarding reads with adapters, uncalled bases, mean Phred below 15, or no exact constant-primer or identifier match. COPE v1.2.5 was used to merge the high-quality paired reads, and each unique nucleotide sequence was defined as a clonotype. Clonotypes were aligned to IMGT TRBV, TRBD and TRBJ reference segments using MiTCR v1.1. Analysis was restricted to V-J combinations with a frequency above 0.0001, which covered approximately 99% of repertoires. A TCS score was defined as the ratio between F50 (clonal expansion) and ExV (chaos), using BLOSUM62-based TCRdist between CDR3 peptides within each V-J. Welch's t-statistics and random forest reduced 500 to 550 V-J features to 10 to 15, which were used in a naive Bayes classifier (R e1071). No statistical method was used to set the sample size in advance, and investigators knew the group allocation. TCR Vbeta CDR3 sequencing of approximately 140 peripheral blood samples (under 45 ophthalmopathy, 75 hyperthyroidism and approximately 17 progressor patients) is reported in the paper.

Sequenced here: peripheral blood mononuclear cells (PBMCs), sampled at new diagnosis, from a patient treated with antithyroid drugs. This sequence was found in a woman aged 30 to 39 with Graves disease. Donor details come from another sample of the same person, matched by shared clones.

The DNA sequence is as follows: TGTGCCAGCAGTTTTAACAGGGGGCTGGCTAATGAAAAACTGTTTTTT. Its translation reads: CASSFNRGLANEKLFF. This sequence uses TRBV27 and TRBJ1-4; 9 central bases correspond to TRBD1. Inclusive of the bounding cysteine and phenylalanine, the CDR3 is 16 residues long. The sequence is cut down to CDR3 DNA, 48 bases in frame from base 1. CDR1 and CDR2, per the germline V gene (reference sequence), are MNHEY and SMNVEV. The V end gives up 3 bases and the J end 3 bases, leaving 5 bases in the junction not matched to a gene.